The sample holds many counts of the clone carrying this T cell receptor (beta chain). Its antigen is currently unknown. The data were obtained in a study of CD8 T cells in ankylosing spondylitis. Study-wide results and caveats: The authors reported significant enrichment of disease-linked clones in matched ankylosing spondylitis synovial fluid. Earlier work had already found some motif variants in reactive arthritis synovial fluid and blood. What seemed typical of ankylosing spondylitis blood was a TCR beta motif built from eight highly homologous variants.

J gave up 3 bases and V 6 bases, and 6 bases lay outside the gene matches. The CDR3 is 14 amino acids. The germline CDR1 and CDR2 sequences are KGHSH and LQKENI. TCRdb reprocessed the 5' RACE reads with MiXCR, giving one entry per CDR3 protein. Of approximately 220,000 distinct CDR3 sequences in the sample, around 25% were seen once. The receptor's source is a male donor with ankylosing spondylitis or in good health (not recorded which). Sequenced sample: blood, either unsorted or a sorted T cell fraction (not recorded which). The chain recombines TRBV18 with TRBJ1-2; TRBD1 matches 8 bases. The CDR3 nucleotides are TGTGCCAGCTCGCTTTTGGACAGGGACTATGGCTACACCTTC. Amino acid sequence: CASSLLDRDYGYTF.